One sample yielded the 6 T cell receptor beta chains listed below, sequenced in a study of memory CD4+ T cells and cytomegalovirus serostatus. Single viable CD3+CD4+CD8-CD45RO+ cells were sorted as the memory CD4+ T cells. The data were produced by immunoSEQ multiplex PCR, yet TCRdb's version contains in-frame clones alone and is incomplete. The sample lists approximately 40,000 clones; approximately 82% were seen once. The specimen was memory CD4+ T cells from blood. These receptors all come from an adult in good health and CMV-seronegative.

V gene TRBV4-2 combines with J gene TRBJ2-7, with D tentatively TRBD2 (6 bases). CDR1 is LGHNA, CDR2 YNFKEQ, per germline. The CDR3 is made up of 16 amino acids. Trimming stripped 1 base from V and 3 bases from J, with 16 bases between. CDR3: CASSQVAGGDLYEQYF. The CDR3 coding sequence is TGTGCCAGCAGCCAAGTTGCCGGGGGAGATCTCTACGAGCAGTACTTC.

V and J are TRBV20-1 and TRBJ1-1; D is perhaps TRBD1 (5 bases). The ends were cut back, 3 bases at V and 9 bases at J, with 11 bases in the middle. Germline V gene data show CDR1 as DFQATT and CDR2 as SNEGSKA (reference sequence). The CDR3 consists of 11 residues. The CDR3 protein is CSASGGDKAFF. CDR3 in DNA: TGCAGTGCTAGTGGGGGGGATAAAGCTTTCTTT.

CDR3 sequence: CASSLGVRSNTEAFF. The CDR3 DNA sequence: TGTGCCAGCAGCTTGGGGGTGCGGTCGAACACTGAAGCTTTCTTT. The chain joins TRBV5-6 to TRBJ1-1; no reliable D call. The CDR3 sequence is 15 residues long. Germline CDR1 reads SGHDT; CDR2 reads YYEEEE. Trimming removed 0 bases from V and 1 base from J, with 10 bases in between.

V and J are TRBV7-6 and TRBJ2-5; 9 nucleotides match TRBD2. The germline CDR1 and CDR2 sequences are SGHVS and FNYEAQ. The CDR3 is 15 residues long. Unmatched junction bases numbered 9, after V lost 5 bases and J lost 5 bases. The CDR3 coding sequence is TGTGCCAGCAGCCGAGCGGGGGGATTTAGGGAGACCCAGTACTTC. Protein: CASSRAGGFRETQYF.

V usage is TRBV9 and J usage is TRBJ2-5; 7 bases match TRBD2. Trimming removed 3 bases from V and 7 bases from J; junction bases left unmatched: 6. Germline V gene lookup returns CDR1 SGDLS and CDR2 YYNGEE. The CDR3 runs 13 residues. CDR3 sequence: CASSASGEGTQYF. The CDR3 DNA reads TGTGCCAGCAGCGCGAGCGGGGAGGGGACCCAGTACTTC. The full variable domain, completed using reference TRBV9 and TRBJ2-5, is DSGVTQTPKHLITATGQRVTLRCSPRSGDLSVYWYQQSLDQGLQFLIQYYNGEERAKGNILERFSAQQFPDLHSELNLSSLELGDSALYFCASSASGEGTQYFGPGTRLLVL.

This chain joins TRBV2 and TRBJ1-6; D gene ambiguous. V lost 3 bases and J lost 7, with 10 bases in between. The CDR3 length is 14 residues. Germline CDR1 reads SNHLY; CDR2 reads FYNNEI. Here the CDR3 reads CASSDVGRNSPLHF. The CDR3 DNA reads as TGTGCCAGCAGTGACGTGGGCAGGAATTCACCCCTCCACTTT.